These T cell receptor beta chains were read from a single sample in a study of blood T cell repertoires in COVID-19. Assay: immunoSEQ multiplex PCR; the TCRdb copy retains only in-frame clones and omits some. The sample lists 150,000 to 200,000 clones; around four fifths were seen once. The sequencing sample was made of peripheral blood. The receptors were gathered from a woman aged 70 to 79 with COVID-19, enrolled during active disease. Both conserved end residues are part of each CDR3. D genes are given only for firm matches. Clone size is shown for a subset of rows, as once, few, many or a class of expanded clone.

J: TRBJ1-1; V: TRBV5-6; D: .; size: .; DNA: TGTGCCAGCAGCTTGGCCGGGGGAGGGAACACTGAAGCTTTCTTT; CDR3: CASSLAGGGNTEAFF
J: TRBJ2-7; V: TRBV30; D: .; size: once; DNA: TGTGCCTGGAGCCCTTCAACGGGCGAGCAGTACTTC; CDR3: CAWSPSTGEQYF
J: TRBJ1-2; V: TRBV28; D: .; size: .; DNA: TGTGCCAGCAGTCCAGGTCAGGTCGACTTC; CDR3: CASSPGQVDF
J: TRBJ1-1; V: TRBV7-2; D: .; size: .; DNA: TGTGCCAGCAGCTCCGCGGGGGCTAGTACTGAAGCTTTCTTT; CDR3: CASSSAGASTEAFF
J: TRBJ2-1; V: TRBV18; D: TRBD1; size: .; DNA: TGTGCCAGCTCACCACCGGGACAGGGGCTCAATGAGCAGTTCTTC; CDR3: CASSPPGQGLNEQFF
J: TRBJ2-7; V: TRBV5-4; D: TRBD2; size: .; DNA: TGTGCCAGCAGCTGGGAGGGCGAGCACGAGCAGTACTTC; CDR3: CASSWEGEHEQYF
J: TRBJ2-7; V: TRBV11-3; D: .; size: .; DNA: TGTGCCAGCAGCTACGGACAGTACGAGCAGTACTTC; CDR3: CASSYGQYEQYF
J: TRBJ1-2; V: TRBV18; D: .; size: .; DNA: TGTGCCAGCTCACCTGACATTAACTATGGCTACACCTTC; CDR3: CASSPDINYGYTF
J: TRBJ2-1; V: TRBV28; D: .; size: few; DNA: TGTGCCAGCAGTTTGAGGCTGTACAATGAGCAGTTCTTC; CDR3: CASSLRLYNEQFF
J: TRBJ1-1; V: TRBV19; D: TRBD1; size: .; DNA: TGTGCCTCCTCAGGGGGGAGAACAGGGATGAACACTGAAGCTTTCTTT; CDR3: CASSGGRTGMNTEAFF
J: TRBJ2-1; V: TRBV10-3; D: TRBD2; size: once; DNA: TGTGCCATCAGTACCGGACTAGCCTATGAGCAGTTCTTC; CDR3: CAISTGLAYEQFF
J: TRBJ2-5; V: TRBV7-3; D: .; size: .; DNA: TGTGCCAGCAGCTTAACTAGCGAAGAGACCCAGTACTTC; CDR3: CASSLTSEETQYF
J: TRBJ1-1; V: TRBV2; D: .; size: .; DNA: TGTGCCAGCAGAGACCGCGGCACTGAAGCTTTCTTT; CDR3: CASRDRGTEAFF
J: TRBJ2-3; V: TRBV5-1; D: .; size: .; DNA: TGCGCCAGCAGCCTGGCAGGCTTTTCGGGACTCCGCACAGATACGCAGTATTTT; CDR3: CASSLAGFSGLRTDTQYF
J: TRBJ1-1; V: TRBV19; D: .; size: many; DNA: TGTGCCAGTAGGACCTCGGGGGGAAGGAGCGAAGCTTTCTTT; CDR3: CASRTSGGRSEAFF
J: TRBJ2-3; V: TRBV5-4; D: TRBD2; size: .; DNA: TGTGCCAGCAGCCGGGAGGGGGGACCCACAGATACGCAGTATTTT; CDR3: CASSREGGPTDTQYF